The T cell receptor (beta chain) under discussion was sequenced for a study of cytomegalovirus exposure and HLA in healthy donors. Points from the study as a whole: Earlier analysis yielded a pattern in which most TCR beta V segments were productive about 90% or about 30% of the time.

About this clone: Its target is unknown.

Both 60 Vbeta primers and 13 Jbeta primers went into the PCR. The table came from immunoSEQ multiplex PCR; TCRdb's copy has only in-frame clones and leaves some out. The table has about 160,000 clones, around 85% seen once. The CDR3 runs 14 residues. Germline CDR1 reads SNHLY; CDR2 reads FYNNEI. V dropped 7 bases and J dropped 4 bases, with 14 bases sitting between them. The sequence came from a man between 40 and 49 years old in good health and CMV-seronegative. The sample comprised PBMCs. This rearrangement joins TRBV2 to TRBJ1-5; D gene uncertain. The CDR3 region has the DNA TGTGCCAGCACCGACCGCTCAGGTAATCAGCCCCAGCATTTT. It specifies CASTDRSGNQPQHF.